Below, 17 T cell receptor beta chains from the same sample are listed, as sequenced in a study of beta chain features in type 1 diabetes. Study outcomes and limitations: All four CD4+ subsets from Type 1 diabetes patients carried moderately but significantly shorter TCRB CDR3s.

No antigen is known for these receptors. Expressed TCRB transcripts got sequenced, as all isolated RNA was reverse transcribed. Profiled with immunoSEQ multiplex PCR; TCRdb holds only in-frame clones, not every one. The repertoire holds about 270,000 clones, with 13% to 15% as singletons. Sequencing was performed on naive CD4+ T cells from blood. Receptors were obtained from a man aged 25 to 40 with type 1 diabetes.

J is TRBJ2-1 and V is TRBV29-1, with a tentative D call TRBD2 (6 bases). V lost 6 bases, J lost 0 bases, and 15 bases lay in between. From germline, CDR1 is SQVTM and CDR2 ANQGSEA. The CDR3 contains 15 residues. The CDR3 loop is CSVWDFSLSYNEQFF. The CDR3 DNA is TGCAGCGTATGGGACTTTTCGCTCTCCTACAATGAGCAGTTCTTC.

The chain employs TRBV7-2 and TRBJ2-7; 12 positions match TRBD2. Germline V gene data show CDR1 as SGHTA and CDR2 as FQGNSA. J gave up 4 bases and V 5 bases, and 18 bases lay outside the gene matches. This CDR3 spans 19 amino acids. The CDR3 loop is CASSHGLAGNLGRGYEQYF. The CDR3 DNA reads as TGTGCCAGCAGCCATGGACTAGCGGGGAACCTAGGGCGGGGTTACGAGCAGTACTTC.

CDR3 nucleotides: TGTGCCAGCAGAGACTACCCCGTGGCCACAGATACGCAGTATTTT. Its translation: CASRDYPVATDTQYF. This chain joins TRBV6-1 and TRBJ2-3, with a possible D match to TRBD2 (5 bases). V gave up 6 bases and J gave up 2 bases, with 15 bases separating them. The CDR3 has 15 amino acids. Germline CDR1 reads MNHNS; CDR2 reads SASEGT.

This clone came up once. This chain links TRBV28 with TRBJ1-4; TRBD1 might be the D (6 bases). In germline, CDR1 is MDHEN, CDR2 SYDVKM. The CDR3 runs 15 residues. Trimming pared 7 bases from V and 8 bases from J, leaving 20 bases between. The CDR3 reads CASNQGFRLGEKLFF. As DNA, the CDR3 is TGTGCCAGCAATCAGGGGTTTCGGCTTGGGGAAAAACTGTTTTTT.

A few counts support this clone. The CDR3 coding sequence is TGTGCCAGCGGGCAGGACAAGGCCTTCCAGCCCCAGCATTTT. Its protein is CASGQDKAFQPQHF. This rearrangement joins TRBV28 to TRBJ1-5; the D gene is possibly TRBD1 (5 bases). Looked up from germline, CDR1 is MDHEN and CDR2 is SYDVKM. The length of the CDR3 is 14 residues. The ends were cut back, 8 bases at V and 7 bases at J, with 18 bases in the middle.

The rearrangement links TRBV7-9 to TRBJ2-7; TRBD2 agrees at 8 bases. CDR3 length: 15 residues. With 4 bases clipped from V and 5 bases from J, the junction kept 10 bases outside the gene matches. Germline V lookup: CDR1 SEHNR, CDR2 FQNEAQ (reference sequence). The CDR3 bases are TGTGCCAGCAGCTCCTCCGGGACTAGAAAAAACGAGCAGTACTTC. It yields the protein CASSSSGTRKNEQYF.

This clone was seen more than once but under ten times. The rearrangement joins TRBV5-1 to TRBJ2-1; 7 bases fit TRBD1. V dropped 3 bases and J dropped 5; count of bases not matched to a gene: 5. Per the germline V gene, CDR1 is SGHRS and CDR2 is YFSETQ. This CDR3 spans 14 amino acids. The CDR3 here is CASSSGTEDNEQFF. Here the CDR3 DNA reads TGCGCCAGCAGCTCCGGGACAGAAGACAATGAGCAGTTCTTC.

The chain has TRBV7-8 and TRBJ2-1, with 10 bases aligning to TRBD2. Trimming cost V 5 bases and J 3 bases; bases outside gene matches: 7. Looked up from germline, CDR1 is SGHVS and CDR2 is FQNEAQ. The CDR3 is 16 residues long. The DNA for the CDR3 is TGTGCCAGCAGCCCTAGCGGGAGCCCTCTCTACAATGAGCAGTTCTTC. Translated, it gives CASSPSGSPLYNEQFF.

This clone was counted a few times. Other DNA sequences of this sample code for an identical CDR3. This chain connects TRBV29-1 to TRBJ1-1; TRBD1 matches 8 bases. This CDR3 comprises 12 residues. In germline, CDR1 is SQVTM, CDR2 ANQGSEA. J was trimmed by 1 base and V by 7 bases; bases with no gene match: 2. The CDR3 DNA follows: TGCAGCGCTGGGACAGGGAACACTGAAGCTTTCTTT. It is translated as CSAGTGNTEAFF.

The V and J genes are TRBV25-1 and TRBJ2-3; TRBD2 matches 9 bases. The CDR3 has 13 amino acids. CDR1 is MGHDK and CDR2 is SYGVNS in the germline V gene. Losses at the gene ends were 11 bases for V and 4 bases for J; bases not matched to a gene: 7. CDR3 sequence reads: CASLAGPADTQYF. Written as DNA, the CDR3 is TGTGCCTCCCTAGCGGGACCCGCAGATACGCAGTATTTT.

This clone was counted between two and nine times. The V and J genes are TRBV6-6 and TRBJ2-3; 8 bases are shared with TRBD1. The length of the CDR3 is 14 residues. The ends lost 8 bases at V and 4 bases at J; junction bases unmatched: 8. Germline V gene sequence: CDR1 MNHNY, CDR2 SVGAGI (reference sequence). The CDR3 loop is CASLDRGSADTQYF. DNA of the CDR3: TGTGCCAGCCTCGACAGGGGTTCAGCAGATACGCAGTATTTT.

This clone was detected a few times. V usage is TRBV7-2 and J usage is TRBJ2-1; the match to TRBD2 covers 10 bases. V lost 4 bases to trimming and J lost 3 bases; unmatched junction nucleotides: 9. CDR1 and CDR2 (germline): SGHTA, FQGNSA. CDR3 length: 17 amino acids. The CDR3: CASSSLWLAGVYNEQFF. The CDR3 coding sequence is TGTGCCAGCAGCTCACTCTGGCTAGCGGGAGTCTACAATGAGCAGTTCTTC.

Written as DNA, the CDR3 is TGTGCCAGCAGCCTAGCGGGTTCAGTCCATGAGCAGTTCTTC. Translated: CASSLAGSVHEQFF. The chain links TRBV27 to TRBJ2-1; 8 bases are shared with TRBD2. The length of the CDR3 is 14 residues. The trim removed 6 bases at V and 8 bases at J, leaving 9 bases unmatched. Germline-derived CDR1 and CDR2 are MNHEY and SMNVEV (reference sequence).

This clone was seen a handful of times. The genes are TRBV30 and TRBJ1-5; possibly TRBD1 for D (5 bases). Germline assignment: CDR1 GTSNPN and CDR2 SVGIG (reference sequence). V was shortened by 1 base and J by 5 bases, with 15 bases between the two germline ends. The CDR3 is 15 amino acids. CDR3 region: CAWSARVRSHQPQHF. For the CDR3, the DNA is TGTGCCTGGAGTGCCAGGGTTAGATCCCATCAGCCCCAGCATTTT.

This clone came up a few times. The chain couples TRBV25-1 to TRBJ1-2; 9 nucleotides line up with TRBD1. J was trimmed by 8 bases and V by 5 bases; bases with no gene match: 12. The germline CDR1 and CDR2 sequences are MGHDK and SYGVNS. CDR3 size: 15 residues. The CDR3 spells CASSTLSGTGLGYTF. Here the CDR3 DNA reads TGTGCCAGCAGTACCCTCTCCGGGACAGGGCTAGGCTACACCTTC.

This clone was seen a handful of times. The chain joins TRBV15 to TRBJ1-4, with D possibly TRBD1 on 6 matching bases. The V end was cut by 2 bases, the J end by 7 bases, with 14 bases between. The germline V gene encodes CDR1 LNHNV and CDR2 YYDKDF (reference sequence). CDR3 length equals 15 residues. CDR3: CATSRFQGIGEKLFF. In nucleotides, the CDR3 is TGTGCCACCAGCAGATTTCAGGGGATTGGTGAAAAACTGTTTTTT.

This chain links TRBV27 with TRBJ2-7, with D possibly matching TRBD1 (5 bases). CDR3 length: 14 residues. Germline CDR1 MNHEY, CDR2 SMNVEV (reference sequence). Between the trimmed V and J ends, which lost 6 bases and 4 bases, there was a span of 16 bases. For the CDR3, the DNA is TGTGCCAGCAGCTATAATGCAGGGTCGTACGAGCAGTACTTC. Translated: CASSYNAGSYEQYF.